Following are 26 T cell receptor beta chains from one sample sequenced in a study of blood T cell repertoires in COVID-19. Assay: immunoSEQ multiplex PCR; the TCRdb copy retains only in-frame clones and omits some. Of 400,000 to 500,000 clones detected, 88% appear once; the ten largest clones hold approximately 2%. Sequenced: PBMCs or T cells enriched from blood (not recorded which). These receptors all stem from a woman aged 35 to 49 who had recovered from COVID-19.

The rearrangement links TRBV20-1 to TRBJ1-1; D call uncertain. Trimming left V 4 bases short and J 3 bases short, with 6 bases between. Germline V gives CDR1 DFQATT, CDR2 SNEGSKA (reference sequence). This CDR3 is built from 11 residues. CDR3 in amino acids: CSAIAYTEAFF. The CDR3 DNA reads as TGCAGTGCTATAGCGTACACTGAAGCTTTCTTT.

The genes are TRBV19 and TRBJ2-3; TRBD2 aligns across 10 bases. This CDR3 region has 16 residues. Trimming removed 1 base from V and 2 bases from J; junction bases left unmatched: 3. CDR1 and CDR2 from the germline V gene are LNHDA and SQIVND (reference sequence). CDR3 bases: TGTGCCAGTAGTATAGGAGCGGGAGGGATCACAGATACGCAGTATTTT. Translated: CASSIGAGGITDTQYF.

The CDR3 bases are TGCGCCAGCAGCCAAGATCTAACGGGTCTTGGGGAGACCCAGTACTTC. Translated, it gives CASSQDLTGLGETQYF. The chain couples TRBV4-3 to TRBJ2-5; no clear D gene. This CDR3 comprises 16 residues. Trimming left V 0 bases short and J 5 bases short, with 16 bases between. CDR1 is LGHNA, CDR2 YSLEER, per germline.

This chain links TRBV4-1 with TRBJ2-3, with 7 nucleotides matching TRBD1. The CDR3 has 14 amino acids. J was trimmed by 4 bases and V by 2 bases; bases with no gene match: 3. Germline assignment: CDR1 MGHRA and CDR2 YSYEKL. The CDR3 DNA is TGCGCCAGCAGCCAATCGACAGGGCCAGATACGCAGTATTTT. Translating gives CASSQSTGPDTQYF.

The rearrangement uses TRBV7-8 and TRBJ1-5; 8 bases match TRBD1. With 5 bases clipped from V and 5 bases from J, the junction kept 8 bases outside the gene matches. Germline V gives CDR1 SGHVS, CDR2 FQNEAQ. CDR3 length: 15 residues. In DNA form, the CDR3 reads TGTGCCAGCAGCATAGGGACAGGAGGGGATCAGCCCCAGCATTTT. Protein sequence: CASSIGTGGDQPQHF.

The V gene is TRBV7-2, the J gene TRBJ1-2; TRBD1 agrees at 7 bases. Germline V gene lookup returns CDR1 SGHTA and CDR2 FQGNSA. This CDR3 is built from 14 residues. J lost 0 bases, V lost 5 bases, and 3 bases had no gene match. CDR3 region: CASSPGTANYGYTF. The DNA of the CDR3 is TGTGCCAGCAGCCCTGGGACAGCTAACTATGGCTACACCTTC. Together with reference TRBV7-2 and TRBJ1-2, the CDR3 gives the full variable domain: GAGVSQSPSNKVTEKGKDVELRCDPISGHTALYWYRQSLGQGLEFLIYFQGNSAPDKSGLPSDRFSAERTGGSVSTLTIQRTQQEDSAVYLCASSPGTANYGYTFGSGTRLTVV.

The V call is TRBV6-6, the J call TRBJ2-7; weak D call: TRBD1 (5 bases). V lost 3 bases and J lost 3, with 15 bases in between. Germline V lookup: CDR1 MNHNY, CDR2 SVGAGI (reference sequence). This CDR3 is built from 15 residues. CDR3 amino acids: CASSYSSREGYEQYF. CDR3 coding DNA: TGTGCCAGCAGTTATTCCAGCAGGGAAGGCTACGAGCAGTACTTC.

The genes are TRBV5-4 and TRBJ2-7, with 7 bases matching TRBD2. Looked up from germline, CDR1 is SGHNT and CDR2 is YYREEE (reference sequence). The V segment lost 2 bases and the J segment 6 bases; nucleotides outside the gene matches: 5. The CDR3 loop spans 13 amino acids. CDR3: CASSFGGSLEQYF. The CDR3 DNA reads TGTGCCAGCAGCTTTGGCGGGAGTCTCGAGCAGTACTTC.

CDR3 residues: CASSQPGLAGGPEGSNEQFF. The CDR3 region has the DNA TGCGCCAGCAGCCAACCTGGACTAGCGGGAGGGCCCGAGGGTAGTAATGAGCAGTTCTTC. The gene calls are TRBV4-1 and TRBJ2-1; 15 nucleotides line up with TRBD2. This CDR3 contains 20 residues. Germline CDR1 MGHRA, CDR2 YSYEKL. The V segment lost 2 bases and the J segment 7 bases; nucleotides outside the gene matches: 15.

The rearrangement joins TRBV5-6 to TRBJ2-2; TRBD2 aligns across 11 bases. The CDR3 is 15 residues long. Germline-derived CDR1 and CDR2 are SGHDT and YYEEEE. The V segment lost 2 bases and the J segment 5 bases; nucleotides outside the gene matches: 2. The CDR3 coding sequence is TGTGCCAGCAGCTTACTAGCGGGAGAAACCGGGGAGCTGTTTTTT. It translates to CASSLLAGETGELFF.

In nucleotides, the CDR3 is TGTGCCATCAGTGATCCGGGACAGGGGGCCGAGACCCAGTACTTC. It yields the protein CAISDPGQGAETQYF. This chain joins TRBV10-3 and TRBJ2-5; 12 nucleotides match TRBD1. CDR1 is ENHRY, CDR2 SYGVKD, per germline. This CDR3 is 15 amino acids long. Losses at the gene ends were 3 bases for V and 5 bases for J; bases not matched to a gene: 4.

This clone was observed a single time. This chain links TRBV24-1 with TRBJ2-2; 7 bases fit TRBD2. Trimming cost V 9 bases and J 4 bases; bases outside gene matches: 10. Germline V CDR1 and CDR2: KGHDR, SFDVKD. The CDR3 loop spans 15 amino acids. The DNA of the CDR3 is TGTGCCACCTCACCCCCGACTAGCCCCACCGGGGAGCTGTTTTTT. It translates to CATSPPTSPTGELFF.

The CDR3 region has the DNA TGTGCCAGCAGCCACGACAGGGTCCGAACTAGCACAGATACGCAGTATTTT. Protein: CASSHDRVRTSTDTQYF. This chain links TRBV7-2 with TRBJ2-3; 7 bases map to TRBD1. V trimming: 5 bases; J trimming: 0 bases; junction bases outside the gene matches: 11. The CDR3 consists of 17 residues. Germline V gene data show CDR1 as SGHTA and CDR2 as FQGNSA. Filled out from reference TRBV7-2 and TRBJ2-3, the complete variable domain reads GAGVSQSPSNKVTEKGKDVELRCDPISGHTALYWYRQSLGQGLEFLIYFQGNSAPDKSGLPSDRFSAERTGGSVSTLTIQRTQQEDSAVYLCASSHDRVRTSTDTQYFGPGTRLTVL.

The rearrangement joins TRBV5-1 to TRBJ1-3; D remains unclear. Between the trimmed V and J ends, which lost 0 bases and 0 bases, there was a span of 13 bases. The CDR3 has 17 residues. Looked up from germline, CDR1 is SGHRS and CDR2 is YFSETQ. CDR3 in DNA: TGCGCCAGCAGCTTGGGAGGGTTGGCCGACTCTGGAAACACCATATATTTT. This codes for CASSLGGLADSGNTIYF.

The chain combines TRBV10-2 with TRBJ2-2; the D gene is possibly TRBD1 (6 bases). The V and J ends lost 6 bases and 4 bases respectively, with 9 bases between them. This CDR3 contains 13 residues. In germline, CDR1 is WSHSY, CDR2 SAAADI. In DNA, the CDR3 is TGCGCCAGCAGGGACAGACTCACCGGGGAGCTGTTTTTT. It yields the protein CASRDRLTGELFF.

The chain joins TRBV4-3 to TRBJ2-7, with TRBD1 matching over 7 bases. Losses at the gene ends were 4 bases for V and 2 bases for J; bases not matched to a gene: 5. The CDR3 is 14 residues long. Germline CDR1 and CDR2: LGHNA and YSLEER. CDR3 protein: CASSPWDSPYEQYF. In DNA form, the CDR3 reads TGCGCCAGCAGCCCGTGGGACAGTCCCTACGAGCAGTACTTC.

The chain combines TRBV4-3 with TRBJ2-3; 9 nucleotides line up with TRBD2. The length of the CDR3 is 17 residues. Germline CDR1 and CDR2: LGHNA and YSLEER. The J segment lost 0 bases and the V segment lost 4 bases, leaving 8 bases of the junction unmatched. CDR3 in DNA: TGCGCCAGCAGCCTTGGAACTAGCGGGCTAAGCACAGATACGCAGTATTTT. Amino acid sequence: CASSLGTSGLSTDTQYF.

This clone was observed a single time. V and J are TRBV6-5 and TRBJ1-1; a weak D match, TRBD1 (6 bases). The CDR3 consists of 12 residues. The V end was cut by 5 bases, the J end by 11 bases, with 15 bases between. Germline CDR1 is MNHEY and CDR2 is SVGAGI. The DNA of the CDR3 is TGTGCCAGCAGTCGGGACACCCTGTATGCTTTCTTT. It yields the protein CASSRDTLYAFF.

CDR3 coding DNA: TGTGCCAGCAGCCCCACCGCGGGGAGGGCCACTGAAGCTTTCTTT. Encoded protein: CASSPTAGRATEAFF. The genes are TRBV11-2 and TRBJ1-1; D is unclear. Trimming shortened V by 5 bases and J by 4 bases, and 17 bases separated the two germline ends. Looked up from germline, CDR1 is SGHAT and CDR2 is FQNNGV. The CDR3 totals 15 residues.

This chain joins TRBV4-3 and TRBJ2-2, with 11 bases matching TRBD2. The CDR3 totals 19 residues. J gave up 3 bases and V 1 base, and 10 bases lay outside the gene matches. Germline CDR1 is LGHNA and CDR2 is YSLEER. CDR3 nucleotide sequence: TGCGCCAGCAGCCAAGGGGTTAATAGCGGGAGGGATTACACCGGGGAGCTGTTTTTT. Translating gives CASSQGVNSGRDYTGELFF.

This clone was recorded a few times. The chain recombines TRBV3-1 (or the pseudogene TRBV3-2) with TRBJ2-3, with D tentatively TRBD2 (6 bases). The CDR3 runs 17 residues. CDR1 LGHDT and CDR2 YNNKEL come from the germline V gene (reference sequence). The V end lost 0 bases, the J end lost 7 bases, and 20 bases lay between the germline ends. As DNA, the CDR3 is TGTGCCAGCAGCCAAGATCGTTGGGGAGGAACCATATATACGCAGTATTTT. This encodes CASSQDRWGGTIYTQYF.

This clone was seen a single time. The chain combines TRBV5-6 with TRBJ1-3; D unresolved. The CDR3 has 15 amino acids. Trimming pared 0 bases from V and 0 bases from J, leaving 7 bases between. From germline, CDR1 is SGHDT and CDR2 YYEEEE. In DNA form, the CDR3 reads TGTGCCAGCAGCTTGGCCCTAGTCTCTGGAAACACCATATATTTT. Its translation: CASSLALVSGNTIYF. The full variable domain, rest sourced from reference TRBV5-6 and TRBJ1-3, is DAGVTQSPTHLIKTRGQQVTLRCSPKSGHDTVSWYQQALGQGPQFIFQYYEEEERQRGNFPDRFSGHQFPNYSSELNVNALLLGDSALYLCASSLALVSGNTIYFGEGSWLTVV.

The J gene is TRBJ1-1, the V gene TRBV19; the D gene is possibly TRBD1 (5 bases). Between the trimmed V and J ends, which lost 7 bases and 1 base, there was a span of 13 bases. The CDR3 extends over 14 amino acids. Germline V gene sequence: CDR1 LNHDA, CDR2 SQIVND (reference sequence). CDR3 in DNA: TGTGCCAGTAAGTTCGGGGGGACGAACACTGAAGCTTTCTTT. Translating gives CASKFGGTNTEAFF.

The V and J genes are TRBV5-1 and TRBJ2-2, with a possible D match to TRBD2 (5 bases). The V end was cut by 0 bases, the J end by 2 bases, with 11 bases between. The CDR3 is 16 residues long. Germline CDR1 and CDR2: SGHRS and YFSETQ. Written as DNA, the CDR3 is TGCGCCAGCAGCTTGGCTAGCAGCACTAACACCGGGGAGCTGTTTTTT. As protein: CASSLASSTNTGELFF.

This rearrangement joins TRBV30 to TRBJ1-2; D is possibly TRBD1 (6 bases). The germline V gene encodes CDR1 GTSNPN and CDR2 SVGIG (reference sequence). The ends were cut back, 8 bases at V and 6 bases at J, with 13 bases in the middle. The length of the CDR3 is 11 residues. CDR3 DNA: TGTGCCGTACAGGGTTTAGATGGCTACACCTTC. Protein sequence: CAVQGLDGYTF.

This clone has a handful of counts. The chain joins TRBV25-1 to TRBJ1-2, with a tentative D call TRBD1 (5 bases). Germline loops: CDR1 MGHDK, CDR2 SYGVNS. This CDR3 spans 14 amino acids. Between the trimmed V and J ends, which lost 10 bases and 2 bases, there was a span of 17 bases. CDR3 in amino acids: CATTGAGWNYGYTF. The CDR3 coding sequence is TGTGCCACCACGGGCGCAGGGTGGAACTATGGCTACACCTTC.